The 13 T cell receptor beta chains below were found in one sample sequenced in a study of blood T cell repertoires in COVID-19. Measured with immunoSEQ multiplex PCR; TCRdb has only the in-frame clones, and not every one. The sample includes about 110,000 clones, 65% to 80% seen only once; the top ten take 0.86%. Sequencing input: peripheral blood. The receptors originated from a human donor with acute or convalescent COVID-19. The donor label of this sample is uncertain.

This clone appeared a single time. The gene calls are TRBV19 and TRBJ1-5, with D unclear. V lost 3 bases and J lost 3, with 12 bases in between. Germline values: CDR1 LNHDA, CDR2 SQIVND (reference sequence). The CDR3 contains 15 residues. In DNA form, the CDR3 reads TGTGCCAGTAGTATTCAGTCCCAGATCAATCAGCCCCAGCATTTT. The encoded protein is CASSIQSQINQPQHF.

This chain links TRBV28 with TRBJ1-2; 11 nucleotides agree with TRBD1. The V and J ends lost 6 bases and 8 bases, in that order; junction bases with no gene match: 11. Germline V gene lookup returns CDR1 MDHEN and CDR2 SYDVKM. The CDR3 spans 15 residues. CDR3: CASSPRGQGARGYTF. CDR3 coding DNA: TGTGCCAGCAGCCCTCGAGGACAGGGGGCTCGAGGCTACACCTTC.

This rearrangement joins TRBV7-9 to TRBJ2-2, with D possibly being TRBD1 (6 bases). V was trimmed by 5 bases and J by 6 bases, leaving 28 bases between them. From germline, CDR1 is SEHNR and CDR2 FQNEAQ (reference sequence). This CDR3 contains 19 residues. CDR3 bases: TGTGCCAGCAGCCATTCGGCGGATCCGAGGGGGAAATGGGCCGGGGAGCTGTTTTTT. It yields the protein CASSHSADPRGKWAGELFF.

The chain uses TRBV4-1 and TRBJ1-5; D gene uncertain. Germline V gene data show CDR1 as MGHRA and CDR2 as YSYEKL. CDR3 length equals 15 residues. Trimming took off 0 bases at V and 3 bases at J, with 9 bases between the two ends. CDR3 nucleotide sequence: TGCGCCAGCAGCCAAGAAGGACTGATCAATCAGCCCCAGCATTTT. It yields the protein CASSQEGLINQPQHF.

This chain links TRBV29-1 with TRBJ1-6; no definite D call. Trimming cost V 0 bases and J 13 bases, with 13 bases left between them. CDR3 length equals 13 residues. Germline-derived CDR1 and CDR2 are SQVTM and ANQGSEA. The CDR3 DNA reads as TGCAGCGTTGAAGAGGCGGCTAATGGTCCCCTCCACTTT. Translation gives CSVEEAANGPLHF.

The chain joins TRBV18 to TRBJ1-3; TRBD1 matches 10 bases. From germline, CDR1 is KGHSH and CDR2 LQKENI. CDR3 size: 17 residues. The V and J ends lost 3 bases and 0 bases, in that order; junction bases with no gene match: 5. CDR3 sequence (DNA): TGTGCCAGCTCACCTGGGGACAGGGGAAACTCTGGAAACACCATATATTTT. Translating gives CASSPGDRGNSGNTIYF. Using reference TRBV18 and TRBJ1-3 for the parts outside the CDR3, the full variable domain is NAGVMQNPRHLVRRRGQEARLRCSPMKGHSHVYWYRQLPEEGLKFMVYLQKENIIDESGMPKERFSAEFPKEGPSILRIQQVVRGDSAAYFCASSPGDRGNSGNTIYFGEGSWLTVV.

This clone has more than one count but fewer than ten. The genes are TRBV28 and TRBJ2-7, with a tentative D call TRBD1 (5 bases). Trimming shortened V by 5 bases and J by 1 base, and 12 bases separated the two germline ends. The CDR3 spans 14 residues. Germline CDR1 is MDHEN and CDR2 is SYDVKM. The CDR3: CASSPQAGSYEQYV. The CDR3 DNA sequence: TGTGCCAGCAGTCCCCAAGCAGGGTCCTACGAGCAGTACGTC.

This chain uses TRBV18 with TRBJ1-2; the D is unclear. Germline CDR1 is KGHSH and CDR2 is LQKENI. V dropped 3 bases and J dropped 0 bases, with 8 bases sitting between them. This CDR3 contains 14 residues. The CDR3 loop is CASSPPRANYGYTF. The CDR3 nucleotides read TGTGCCAGCTCACCGCCGAGAGCTAACTATGGCTACACCTTC.

The chain uses TRBV19 and TRBJ2-7, with 9 bases lining up with TRBD2. The CDR3 spans 13 residues. V lost 9 bases to trimming and J lost 2 bases; unmatched junction nucleotides: 5. Germline loops: CDR1 LNHDA, CDR2 SQIVND (reference sequence). The CDR3 loop reads CASRLAGTYEQYF. CDR3 nucleotide sequence: TGTGCCAGCAGGCTAGCGGGAACCTACGAGCAGTACTTC.

The chain recombines TRBV9 with TRBJ1-6; D might be TRBD1 (5 bases). The V and J ends lost 4 bases and 7 bases respectively, with 15 bases between them. The CDR3 consists of 15 residues. Germline V lookup: CDR1 SGDLS, CDR2 YYNGEE. The CDR3 spells CASSPAAGRNSPLHF. CDR3 nucleotide sequence: TGTGCCAGCAGCCCAGCGGCAGGGAGGAATTCACCCCTCCACTTT.

This clone has a handful of counts. The chain links TRBV2 to TRBJ1-6, with 7 nucleotides matching TRBD1. Germline V CDR1 and CDR2: SNHLY, FYNNEI. The ends lost 4 bases at V and 8 bases at J; junction bases unmatched: 5. The CDR3 length is 14 residues. The CDR3 DNA reads TGTGCCAGCAGTGCGTTAACAGGGGATTCACCCCTCCACTTT. The encoded protein is CASSALTGDSPLHF.

The chain combines TRBV7-9 with TRBJ1-1; D gene uncertain. CDR1 SEHNR and CDR2 FQNEAQ come from the germline V gene (reference sequence). Trimming stripped 5 bases from V and 5 bases from J, with 9 bases between. The CDR3 sequence is 12 residues long. The CDR3 DNA reads as TGTGCCAGCAGCCCAGGAGGGACTGAAGCTTTCTTT. It specifies CASSPGGTEAFF.

The chain recombines TRBV27 with TRBJ2-5; TRBD2 matches 7 bases. V dropped 8 bases and J dropped 4; count of bases not matched to a gene: 7. Germline CDR1 MNHEY, CDR2 SMNVEV (reference sequence). The CDR3 totals 13 residues. Written as DNA, the CDR3 is TGTGCCAGCGGGGAGGGTTGGGGAGAGACCCAGTACTTC. Amino acid sequence: CASGEGWGETQYF.